The 19 T cell receptor beta chains given below trace back to one sample, sequenced in a study of control samples from healthy donors and cancer patients (dated by TCRdb to about 2020). Libraries came from the immunoSEQ multiplex PCR assay. The source is immuneACCESS, and TCRdb retained only in-frame sequences with V and J called. Part of the clones is not carried over; for the studies checked, unresolved V genes explain less than half of this, and the remainder is unexplained. The sample table lists under 200,000 clones, around 91% of them with a count of one. Roughly 1.6% of the sample rests with the top ten. The specimen was blood. The receptors were sampled from a woman aged 25 to 39 in good health.

The CDR3 reads CASSQGYNEQFF. The CDR3 DNA is TGCGCCAGCAGCCAAGGTTACAATGAGCAGTTCTTC. This chain joins TRBV4-1 and TRBJ2-1, with D uncertain. The CDR3 loop spans 12 amino acids. V lost 1 base to trimming and J lost 4 bases, with 2 bases between them. Germline loops: CDR1 MGHRA, CDR2 YSYEKL.

V usage is TRBV7-9 and J usage is TRBJ1-5; 10 nucleotides line up with TRBD1. This CDR3 is 14 amino acids long. V trimming: 5 bases; J trimming: 5 bases; junction bases outside the gene matches: 3. CDR1 is SEHNR, CDR2 FQNEAQ, per germline (reference sequence). The CDR3 loop is CASSPDRGHQPQHF. The CDR3 bases are TGTGCCAGCAGCCCAGACAGGGGGCATCAGCCCCAGCATTTT.

This chain joins TRBV5-1 and TRBJ2-7; D is perhaps TRBD2 (6 bases). CDR3 length equals 13 residues. The germline V gene encodes CDR1 SGHRS and CDR2 YFSETQ. The ends were cut back, 6 bases at V and 2 bases at J, with 12 bases in the middle. The CDR3 loop reads CASTGSKTYEQYF. In DNA, the CDR3 is TGCGCCAGCACCGGGAGTAAGACCTACGAGCAGTACTTC.

The chain combines TRBV6-5 with TRBJ2-2; 8 bases fit TRBD1. J gave up 1 base and V 6 bases, and 1 base lay outside the gene matches. The V gene's germline CDR1 is MNHEY and CDR2 SVGAGI. The CDR3 loop spans 14 amino acids. The CDR3 DNA reads as TGTGCCAGCAGGGGACAGGAGAACACCGGGGAGCTGTTTTTT. Translation gives CASRGQENTGELFF.

This chain links TRBV4-1 with TRBJ1-2, with D perhaps TRBD1 (5 bases). Germline assignment: CDR1 MGHRA and CDR2 YSYEKL. This CDR3 has 15 residues. Trimming took off 1 base at V and 5 bases at J, with 14 bases between the two ends. CDR3 bases: TGCGCCAGCAGCCAAGGCGAGATGGGGGTTTATGGCTACACCTTC. Its protein product is CASSQGEMGVYGYTF.

This chain connects TRBV7-2 to TRBJ2-5; 16 nucleotides agree with TRBD2. The CDR3 is 16 residues long. Trimming at V came to 7 bases and at J to 4 bases, leaving 6 bases not matched to a gene. Germline loops: CDR1 SGHTA, CDR2 FQGNSA. The CDR3, as DNA: TGTGCCAGCAAAGGGACTAGCGGGAGGGCAGGAGAGACCCAGTACTTC. Encoded protein: CASKGTSGRAGETQYF.

The chain is built from TRBV6-1 and TRBJ2-2, with 7 positions matching TRBD2. The CDR3 length is 15 residues. The ends lost 2 bases at V and 6 bases at J; junction bases unmatched: 6. Germline lookup yields CDR1 MNHNS and CDR2 SASEGT. CDR3 DNA: TGTGCCAGCAGTGAATCCATGACTAGCCCCGGGGAGCTGTTTTTT. It yields the protein CASSESMTSPGELFF.

The count of this clone is one. The V call is TRBV7-6, the J call TRBJ2-1; 10 bases fit TRBD2. Germline V CDR1 and CDR2: SGHVS, FNYEAQ. V shed 8 bases and J 1 base; nucleotides not matched to a gene: 8. The CDR3 runs to 16 residues. CDR3 nucleotides: TGTGCCAGCTCCTCCATAGCGGGGGGTTCCTACAATGAGCAGTTCTTC. Translation: CASSSIAGGSYNEQFF.

The V gene is TRBV7-9, the J gene TRBJ2-7; D is undetermined. CDR1 is SEHNR and CDR2 is FQNEAQ in the germline V gene (reference sequence). CDR3 length equals 13 residues. V dropped 0 bases and J dropped 2 bases, with 5 bases sitting between them. The CDR3 sequence: CASSLAGPYEQYF. The CDR3 DNA follows: TGTGCCAGCAGCTTAGCAGGACCCTACGAGCAGTACTTC.

The rearrangement joins TRBV5-1 to TRBJ2-5; no definite D call. This CDR3 has 14 residues. Looked up from germline, CDR1 is SGHRS and CDR2 is YFSETQ. V was clipped by 0 bases and J by 3 bases, with 9 bases between them. The CDR3 sequence: CASSLALHEETQYF. The CDR3 DNA is TGCGCCAGCAGCTTGGCCCTGCACGAAGAGACCCAGTACTTC.

This chain joins TRBV6-5 and TRBJ1-1; 7 bases are shared with TRBD1. The CDR3 runs to 13 residues. In germline, CDR1 is MNHEY, CDR2 SVGAGI. The V and J ends lost 6 bases and 7 bases, in that order; junction bases with no gene match: 8. The CDR3 DNA sequence: TGTGCCAGCAGAAAACAGGGGTGGAGTGAAGCTTTCTTT. Translated: CASRKQGWSEAFF.

V usage is TRBV19 and J usage is TRBJ2-1; D not certain. Germline V CDR1 and CDR2: LNHDA, SQIVND (reference sequence). Trimming removed 3 bases from V and 6 bases from J, with 9 bases in between. This CDR3 spans 13 amino acids. The CDR3 nucleotides read TGTGCCAGTAGTATCGATCACCCCAATGAGCAGTTCTTC. As protein: CASSIDHPNEQFF.

The chain has TRBV12-5 and TRBJ1-1; a weak D match, TRBD1 (5 bases). V was clipped by 5 bases and J by 5 bases, with 12 bases between them. The CDR3 sequence is 13 residues long. Germline V gene lookup returns CDR1 LGHNT and CDR2 FRNRAP. The CDR3 DNA sequence: TGTGCTAGTGGTCATAGGGGTGGAACTGAAGCTTTCTTT. It yields the protein CASGHRGGTEAFF.

This clone was detected once. CDR3 in DNA: TGTGCCACCAGCAGAGATCGGTCGGGGGCCACAGATACGCAGTATTTT. Translated: CATSRDRSGATDTQYF. The rearrangement links TRBV15 to TRBJ2-3; D may match TRBD1 or TRBD2 (6 bases each). Looked up from germline, CDR1 is LNHNV and CDR2 is YYDKDF (reference sequence). The CDR3 totals 16 residues. Trimming shortened V by 0 bases and J by 2 bases, and 12 bases separated the two germline ends.

The chain couples TRBV7-3 to TRBJ2-7; 9 positions match TRBD1. Germline V gene data show CDR1 as SGHTA and CDR2 as FQGTGA. The V gene end was trimmed by 4 bases and the J gene end by 7 bases; junction bases not matched to a gene: 8. This CDR3 is 14 amino acids long. The CDR3 here is CASSSSGTGQEQYF. The CDR3 nucleotides read TGTGCCAGCAGCTCGTCCGGGACAGGGCAAGAGCAGTACTTC.

This chain uses TRBV2 with TRBJ2-1; 9 bases match TRBD1. Trimming removed 6 bases from V and 4 bases from J; junction bases left unmatched: 7. The CDR3 extends over 15 amino acids. Per the germline V gene, CDR1 is SNHLY and CDR2 is FYNNEI. The CDR3 loop reads CASRPGQGLYNEQFF. Here the CDR3 DNA reads TGTGCCAGCAGGCCGGGACAGGGCTTGTACAATGAGCAGTTCTTC.

J is TRBJ2-5 and V is TRBV18, with a possible D match to TRBD1 (6 bases). Germline-derived CDR1 and CDR2 are KGHSH and LQKENI. The CDR3 runs 14 residues. Trimming shortened V by 10 bases and J by 2 bases, and 17 bases separated the two germline ends. The CDR3 DNA sequence: TGTGCCACCTCGGAAGACAGGCTACAAGAGACCCAGTACTTC. Its protein is CATSEDRLQETQYF.

V gene TRBV3-1 (or the pseudogene TRBV3-2) combines with J gene TRBJ2-1, with 12 bases that match TRBD2. The length of the CDR3 is 17 residues. CDR1 and CDR2 from the germline V gene are LGHDT and YNNKEL (reference sequence). V gave up 1 base and J gave up 10 bases; unmatched junction bases: 11. The CDR3 region is CASSQVLRLAGDNEQFF. CDR3 DNA: TGTGCCAGCAGCCAAGTTTTGAGACTAGCGGGAGATAACGAGCAGTTCTTC.

This clone was seen only a few times. V and J are TRBV19 and TRBJ2-3; TRBD2 aligns across 10 bases. The CDR3 runs 13 residues. V trimming: 11 bases; J trimming: 1 base; junction bases outside the gene matches: 3. Germline values: CDR1 LNHDA, CDR2 SQIVND (reference sequence). CDR3 sequence (DNA): TGTGCCGAGCGGGGGGGCGGCACAGATACGCAGTATTTT. Amino acids: CAERGGGTDTQYF. Full variable domain (missing parts from reference TRBV19 and TRBJ2-3): DGGITQSPKYLFRKEGQNVTLSCEQNLNHDAMYWYRQDPGQGLRLIYYSQIVNDFQKGDIAEGYSVSREKKESFPLTVTSAQKNPTAFYLCAERGGGTDTQYFGPGTRLTVL.